This T cell receptor beta chain stems from a study of blood T cell repertoires in COVID-19. Overall study context: The study drew acute and convalescent COVID-19 samples from the United States, Italy and Spain.

Living in under 30 US areas, the participants were between roughly 18 and 89 years of age. Recovery meant two consecutive negative NP/OP PCR tests, professional clearance, or resolved symptoms. The V and J ends lost 5 bases and 3 bases, in that order; junction bases with no gene match: 4. The CDR3 spans 13 residues. Per germline, CDR1 SEHNR and CDR2 FQNEAQ (reference sequence). Sequenced by immunoSEQ multiplex PCR; TCRdb stores in-frame clones only, minus some. This sample has about 200,000 clones, with 85% found just once. Input material: PBMCs or T cells enriched from blood (not recorded which). This rearrangement joins TRBV7-9 to TRBJ2-7, with 7 bases fitting TRBD1. This TCR was recovered from a middle-aged man who had recovered from COVID-19. The CDR3 DNA reads TGTGCCAGCAGCCGCGGACAGGTCTACGAGCAGTACTTC. It specifies CASSRGQVYEQYF. Drawing the rest from reference TRBV7-9 and TRBJ2-7, the complete variable domain is DTGVSQNPRHKITKRGQNVTFRCDPISEHNRLYWYRQTLGQGPEFLTYFQNEAQLEKSRLLSDRFSAERPKGSFSTLEIQRTEQGDSAMYLCASSRGQVYEQYFGPGTRLTVT.